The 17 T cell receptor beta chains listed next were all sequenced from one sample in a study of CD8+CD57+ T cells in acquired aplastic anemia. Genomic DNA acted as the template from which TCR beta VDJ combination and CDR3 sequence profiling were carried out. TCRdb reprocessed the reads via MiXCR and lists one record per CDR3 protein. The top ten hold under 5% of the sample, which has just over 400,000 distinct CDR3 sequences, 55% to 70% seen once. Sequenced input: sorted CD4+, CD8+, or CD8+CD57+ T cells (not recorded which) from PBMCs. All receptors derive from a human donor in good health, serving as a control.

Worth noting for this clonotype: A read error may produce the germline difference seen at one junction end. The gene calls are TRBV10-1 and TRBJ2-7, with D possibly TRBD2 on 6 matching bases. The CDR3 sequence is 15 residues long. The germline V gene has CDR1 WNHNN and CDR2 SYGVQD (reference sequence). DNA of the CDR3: TGCGCCAGCAGGGGGGACTGGCGGCGGGGCGTGGGGCAGGTCTTC. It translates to CASRGDWRRGVGQVF.

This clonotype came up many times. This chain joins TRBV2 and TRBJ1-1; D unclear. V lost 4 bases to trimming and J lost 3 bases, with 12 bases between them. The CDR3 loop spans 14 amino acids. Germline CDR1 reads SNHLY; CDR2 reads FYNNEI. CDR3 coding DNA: TGTGCCAGCAGTGTTGTTCAGGTCGACACTGAAGCTTTCTTT. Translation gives CASSVVQVDTEAFF.

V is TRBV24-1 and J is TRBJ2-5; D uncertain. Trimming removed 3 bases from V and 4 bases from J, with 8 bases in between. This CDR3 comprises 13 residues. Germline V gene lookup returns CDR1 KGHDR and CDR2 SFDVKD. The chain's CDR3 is CATSDVKGETQYF. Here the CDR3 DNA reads TGTGCCACCAGTGATGTGAAGGGAGAGACCCAGTACTTC.

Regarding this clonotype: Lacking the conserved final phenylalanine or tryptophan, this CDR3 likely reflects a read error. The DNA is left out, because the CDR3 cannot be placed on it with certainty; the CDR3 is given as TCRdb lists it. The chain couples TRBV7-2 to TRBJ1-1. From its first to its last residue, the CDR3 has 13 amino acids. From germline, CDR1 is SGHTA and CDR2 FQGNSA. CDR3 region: CASSSSGVGNQPQ.

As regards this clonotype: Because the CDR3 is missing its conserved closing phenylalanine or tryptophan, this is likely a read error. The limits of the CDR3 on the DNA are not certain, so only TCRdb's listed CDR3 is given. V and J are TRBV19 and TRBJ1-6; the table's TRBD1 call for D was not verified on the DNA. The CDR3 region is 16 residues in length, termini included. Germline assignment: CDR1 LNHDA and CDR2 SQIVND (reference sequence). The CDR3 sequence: CASRPGQEETQYSGPV.

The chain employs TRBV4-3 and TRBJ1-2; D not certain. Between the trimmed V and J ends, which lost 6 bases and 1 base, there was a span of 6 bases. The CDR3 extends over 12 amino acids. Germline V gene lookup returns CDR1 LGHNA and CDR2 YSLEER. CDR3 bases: TGCGCCAGCAGGGCAGTTAACTATGGCTACACCTTC. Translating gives CASRAVNYGYTF.

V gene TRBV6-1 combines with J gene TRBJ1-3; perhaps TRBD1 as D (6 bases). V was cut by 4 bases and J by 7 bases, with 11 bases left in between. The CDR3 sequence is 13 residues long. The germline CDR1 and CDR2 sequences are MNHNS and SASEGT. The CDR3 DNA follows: TGTGCCAGCAGTGCCGGGGGCGAGAACACCATATATTTT. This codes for CASSAGGENTIYF.

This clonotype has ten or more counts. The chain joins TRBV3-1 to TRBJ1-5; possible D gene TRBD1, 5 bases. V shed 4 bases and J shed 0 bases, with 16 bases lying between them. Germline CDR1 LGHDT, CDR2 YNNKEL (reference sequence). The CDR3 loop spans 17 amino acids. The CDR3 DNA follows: TGTGCCAGCAGCCCGACCACTACAGGCTATAGCAATCAGCCCCAGCATTTT. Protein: CASSPTTTGYSNQPQHF.

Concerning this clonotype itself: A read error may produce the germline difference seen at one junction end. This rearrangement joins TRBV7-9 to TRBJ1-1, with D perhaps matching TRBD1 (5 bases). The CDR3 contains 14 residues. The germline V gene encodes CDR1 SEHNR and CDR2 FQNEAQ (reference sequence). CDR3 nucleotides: TGTGCCAGCAGGTCCCCACCTCCACTAGCGGGGGTTTCATTT. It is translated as CASRSPPPLAGVSF.

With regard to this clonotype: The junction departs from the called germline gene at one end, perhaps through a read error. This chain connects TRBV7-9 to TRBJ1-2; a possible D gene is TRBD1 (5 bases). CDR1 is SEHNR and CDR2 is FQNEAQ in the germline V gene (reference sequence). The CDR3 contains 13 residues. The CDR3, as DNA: TGTGCCAGCAACACACAGGTTACATATGGGTACACCTTC. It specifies CASNTQVTYGYTF.

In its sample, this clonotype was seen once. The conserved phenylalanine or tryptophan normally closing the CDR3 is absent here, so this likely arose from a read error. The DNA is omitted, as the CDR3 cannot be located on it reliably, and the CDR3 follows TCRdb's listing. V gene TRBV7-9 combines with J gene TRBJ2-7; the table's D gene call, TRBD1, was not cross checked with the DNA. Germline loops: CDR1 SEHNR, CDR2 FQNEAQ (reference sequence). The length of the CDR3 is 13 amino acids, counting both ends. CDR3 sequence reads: CASSLGPGHDNQP.

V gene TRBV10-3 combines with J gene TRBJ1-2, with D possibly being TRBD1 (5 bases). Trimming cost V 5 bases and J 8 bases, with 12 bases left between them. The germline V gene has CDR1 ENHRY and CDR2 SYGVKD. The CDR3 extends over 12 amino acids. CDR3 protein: CAISRDSAGYTF. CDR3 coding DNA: TGTGCCATCAGTCGGGACTCGGCGGGCTACACCTTC.

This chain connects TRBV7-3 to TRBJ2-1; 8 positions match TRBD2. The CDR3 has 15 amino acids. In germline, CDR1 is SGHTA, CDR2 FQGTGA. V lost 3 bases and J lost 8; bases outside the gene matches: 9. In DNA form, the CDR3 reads TGTGCCAGCAGCTTCAGAGCGGGGGCTTACGATGAGCAGTTCTTC. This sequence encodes CASSFRAGAYDEQFF.

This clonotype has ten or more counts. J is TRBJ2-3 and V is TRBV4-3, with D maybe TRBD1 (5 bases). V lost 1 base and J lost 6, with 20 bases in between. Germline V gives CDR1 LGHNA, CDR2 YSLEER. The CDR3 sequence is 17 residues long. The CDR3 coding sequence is TGCGCCAGCAGCCAAGGGGGTCAGGGTAGTAATTTTGATACGCAGTATTTT. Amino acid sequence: CASSQGGQGSNFDTQYF.

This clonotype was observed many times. The CDR3 DNA follows: TGTGCCAGCAGCTTAGAAGGGGCCGGGGTAGAGACCCAGTACTTC. Residues: CASSLEGAGVETQYF. V is TRBV7-8 and J is TRBJ2-5; D may be TRBD1 or TRBD2 (5 bases each). CDR1 and CDR2 (germline): SGHVS, FQNEAQ. With 1 base removed from V and 4 bases from J, the gap between germline ends came to 13 bases. The CDR3 is 15 amino acids.

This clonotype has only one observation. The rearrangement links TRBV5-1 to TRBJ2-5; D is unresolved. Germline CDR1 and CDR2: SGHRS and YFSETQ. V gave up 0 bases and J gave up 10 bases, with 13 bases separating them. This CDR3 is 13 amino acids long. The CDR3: CASSLGGSGNQYF. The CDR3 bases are TGCGCCAGCAGCTTGGGAGGTTCTGGAAACCAGTACTTC.

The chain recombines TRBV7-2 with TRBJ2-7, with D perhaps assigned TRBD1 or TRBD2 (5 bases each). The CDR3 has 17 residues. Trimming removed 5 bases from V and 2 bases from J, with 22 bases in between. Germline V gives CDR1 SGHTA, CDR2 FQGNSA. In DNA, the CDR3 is TGTGCCAGCAGCCAACGCCCTGATTGGGGGTTTCCCTACGAGCAGTACTTC. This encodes CASSQRPDWGFPYEQYF.